Listed here are 17 T cell receptor beta chains from one sample, sequenced in a study of graft-versus-host responses after intestinal transplantation. Only in-frame clones appear in the TCRdb table, and some are missing; sequencing was by immunoSEQ multiplex PCR. This table has roughly 75,000 clones, roughly nine tenths appearing once. The antigens for these receptors are not known. The sequences come from unstimulated CD4+ T cells sorted from spleen or lymph node cells, collected before intestinal transplant. These TCRs come from a human donor who received an intestinal transplant.

The sample holds one count of this clone. CDR3 region: CAWMGAANEKLFF. In DNA form, the CDR3 reads TGTGCCTGGATGGGGGCGGCGAATGAAAAACTGTTTTTT. This sequence joins TRBV30 and TRBJ1-4; possibly TRBD1 for D (6 bases). V was cut by 4 bases and J by 5 bases, with 11 bases left in between. Germline values: CDR1 GTSNPN, CDR2 SVGIG (reference sequence). This CDR3 has 13 amino acids.

This rearrangement joins TRBV19 to TRBJ2-7; TRBD1 matches at 8 bases. CDR1 LNHDA and CDR2 SQIVND come from the germline V gene (reference sequence). The V and J ends lost 3 bases and 3 bases, in that order; junction bases with no gene match: 10. This CDR3 is 16 amino acids long. The CDR3 nucleotides are TGTGCCAGTAGTATCAAAGGACAGGGTTCCGGCTACGAGCAGTACTTC. Residues: CASSIKGQGSGYEQYF.

The CDR3 region is CASSLNRDISYEQYF. The CDR3 nucleotides read TGTGCCAGCAGCTTGAATAGGGACATCTCCTACGAGCAGTACTTC. This sequence joins TRBV11-2 and TRBJ2-7, with D perhaps matching TRBD1 (6 bases). The V end lost 3 bases, the J end lost 0 bases, and 12 bases lay between the germline ends. Germline V CDR1 and CDR2: SGHAT, FQNNGV. This CDR3 comprises 15 residues.

This clone was counted a few times. The chain links TRBV6-5 to TRBJ1-2; a weak D match, TRBD1 (6 bases). Germline CDR1 and CDR2: MNHEY and SVGAGI. V gave up 11 bases and J gave up 4 bases, with 20 bases separating them. This CDR3 region has 14 residues. The CDR3 coding sequence is TGTGCCGTTCTTTCACTGGGGGGGCCCTATGGCTACACCTTC. Amino acids: CAVLSLGGPYGYTF.

V is TRBV21-1 and J is TRBJ2-1; TRBD1 is the table's D call, not checked against the DNA. TRBV21-1 corresponds to a pseudogene. CDR3 length: 18 residues. CDR3 nucleotides: TGTGCCAGCAGCAAAGTGCGCTGGCGACAGGGGAGGTTCAATGAGCAGTTCTTC. Amino acids: CASSKVRWRQGRFNEQFF.

The genes are TRBV11-2 and TRBJ2-7; D is unresolved. V was trimmed by 5 bases and J by 5 bases, leaving 7 bases between them. The CDR3 is 11 residues long. Germline CDR1 is SGHAT and CDR2 is FQNNGV. CDR3 in amino acids: CASSQAHEQYF. CDR3 nucleotides: TGTGCCAGCAGCCAAGCCCACGAGCAGTACTTC.

This clone was observed a single time. Other DNA sequences from this sample encode an identical CDR3 as well. V gene TRBV5-1 combines with J gene TRBJ2-3; TRBD2 might be the D (6 bases). The CDR3 has 15 amino acids. Germline V gene sequence: CDR1 SGHRS, CDR2 YFSETQ. Trimming removed 0 bases at V and 1 base at J, with 9 bases between. The CDR3 sequence: CASSLDGGGTDTQYF. CDR3 sequence (DNA): TGCGCCAGCAGCTTGGATGGAGGGGGCACAGATACGCAGTATTTT.

V is TRBV5-1 and J is TRBJ1-6, with TRBD1 matching over 7 bases. The ends lost 0 bases at V and 7 bases at J; junction bases unmatched: 13. This CDR3 comprises 18 residues. In germline, CDR1 is SGHRS, CDR2 YFSETQ. The CDR3 spells CASSLAMLTGQINSPLHF. CDR3 DNA sequence: TGCGCCAGCAGCTTGGCCATGTTAACGGGACAGATAAATTCACCCCTCCACTTT. Combining the CDR3 with reference TRBV5-1 and TRBJ1-6 gives the whole variable domain KAGVTQTPRYLIKTRGQQVTLSCSPISGHRSVSWYQQTPGQGLQFLFEYFSETQRNKGNFPGRFSGRQFSNSRSEMNVSTLELGDSALYLCASSLAMLTGQINSPLHFGNGTRLTVT.

This chain connects TRBV7-2 to TRBJ2-3; 10 nucleotides agree with TRBD2. The germline gives CDR1 SGHTA, CDR2 FQGNSA. The CDR3 has 18 residues. V gave up 5 bases and J gave up 4 bases; unmatched junction bases: 15. The CDR3 DNA follows: TGTGCCAGCAGCCCTAGACTAATGCTAGCGGGGGTGGCAGATACGCAGTATTTT. This translates into CASSPRLMLAGVADTQYF.

J is TRBJ2-7 and V is TRBV10-3; possibly TRBD1 for D (5 bases). This CDR3 spans 12 amino acids. V gave up 3 bases and J gave up 4 bases, with 7 bases separating them. CDR1 and CDR2 (germline): ENHRY, SYGVKD. DNA for the CDR3: TGTGCCATCAGTGATGACAGTTACGAGCAGTACTTC. Its protein is CAISDDSYEQYF.

V is TRBV18 and J is TRBJ1-1, with D uncertain. The CDR3 loop spans 12 amino acids. Germline CDR1 reads KGHSH; CDR2 reads LQKENI. The ends were cut back, 4 bases at V and 1 base at J, with 4 bases in the middle. The CDR3 sequence: CASSRENTEAFF. The CDR3 DNA follows: TGTGCCAGCTCACGCGAGAACACTGAAGCTTTCTTT.

The chain links TRBV10-1 to TRBJ2-3; 7 nucleotides line up with TRBD1. CDR3 length: 14 residues. Germline values: CDR1 WNHNN, CDR2 SYGVQD (reference sequence). Germline trimming cut 8 bases from V and 0 bases from J; bases unmatched to any gene: 5. CDR3 nucleotide sequence: TGCGCCAGCCGAAAGGACAGGAGCACAGATACGCAGTATTTT. Translated: CASRKDRSTDTQYF.

The chain carries TRBV7-2 and TRBJ1-1; D is ambiguous. V dropped 2 bases and J dropped 0 bases, with 4 bases sitting between them. Germline assignment: CDR1 SGHTA and CDR2 FQGNSA. This CDR3 has 13 residues. The CDR3 sequence is CASSLLMNTEAFF. The CDR3 DNA reads TGTGCCAGCAGCTTATTAATGAACACTGAAGCTTTCTTT.

This clone was seen only a few times. The chain combines TRBV5-4 with TRBJ1-1; TRBD1 aligns across 9 bases. CDR1 and CDR2 (germline): SGHNT, YYREEE (reference sequence). V lost 4 bases and J lost 0; bases outside the gene matches: 10. The CDR3 is 17 residues long. The CDR3: CASSPTGGLPMNTEAFF. The CDR3 bases are TGTGCCAGCAGCCCTACAGGGGGCCTACCGATGAACACTGAAGCTTTCTTT.

This chain joins TRBV2 and TRBJ1-5; weak D call: TRBD1 (5 bases). CDR3 length: 17 amino acids. Germline V gives CDR1 SNHLY, CDR2 FYNNEI. V lost 6 bases and J lost 0, with 18 bases in between. In nucleotides, the CDR3 is TGTGCCAGCAGCCAAGGCCGCGGGGGATTTAGCAATCAGCCCCAGCATTTT. This codes for CASSQGRGGFSNQPQHF.

The gene calls are TRBV19 and TRBJ1-6; 9 bases fit TRBD1. J was trimmed by 6 bases and V by 7 bases; bases with no gene match: 4. Germline V gene data show CDR1 as LNHDA and CDR2 as SQIVND (reference sequence). CDR3 size: 14 residues. The CDR3 sequence: CASTPTGGNSPLHF. CDR3 coding DNA: TGTGCCAGTACCCCGACAGGGGGTAATTCACCCCTCCACTTT.

The V and J genes are TRBV18 and TRBJ2-2, with D maybe TRBD1 (5 bases). The germline V gene has CDR1 KGHSH and CDR2 LQKENI. V shed 0 bases and J shed 0 bases, with 8 bases lying between them. The CDR3 contains 16 residues. CDR3 sequence: CASSPPYRSNTGELFF. As DNA, the CDR3 is TGTGCCAGCTCACCACCTTACAGGTCGAACACCGGGGAGCTGTTTTTT.